The 12 T cell receptor beta chains below were found in one sample sequenced in a study of radiotherapy plus CTLA-4 blockade in lung cancer. Sequenced by immunoSEQ multiplex PCR; TCRdb stores in-frame clones only, minus some. The sample lists more than 90,000 clones, about 77% seen once, with 4.5% to 5.5% in the top ten. The material sequenced was peripheral blood, taken from a patient treated with radiotherapy plus ipilimumab. These receptors all stem from a human donor with non-small cell lung cancer who had a partial response to radiotherapy plus ipilimumab.

The chain has TRBV5-4 and TRBJ2-7; a weak D match, TRBD1 (6 bases). The germline V and J ends were trimmed by 4 bases and 0 bases, with 17 bases remaining between them. Germline CDR1 reads SGHNT; CDR2 reads YYREEE (reference sequence). The CDR3 covers 16 residues. CDR3 nucleotides: TGTGCCAGCAGCGATTACGGGACACCAAGCTCCTACGAGCAGTACTTC. It translates to CASSDYGTPSSYEQYF.

The rearrangement joins TRBV7-2 to TRBJ2-5; 11 bases align to TRBD2. CDR1 is SGHTA and CDR2 is FQGNSA in the germline V gene. The CDR3 sequence is 16 residues long. V lost 1 base and J lost 2; bases outside the gene matches: 3. In DNA form, the CDR3 reads TGTGCCAGCAGCTTAGGGTTAGCGGGAGGGCAAGAGACCCAGTACTTC. Its translation: CASSLGLAGGQETQYF.

This chain links TRBV5-1 with TRBJ2-5; 9 nucleotides align to TRBD1. The germline CDR1 and CDR2 sequences are SGHRS and YFSETQ. The CDR3 covers 16 residues. V was pared by 0 bases and J by 4 bases, with 7 bases of the junction left unmatched. CDR3 residues: CASSLVGTGWRETQYF. The CDR3 region has the DNA TGCGCCAGCAGCTTGGTTGGGACAGGGTGGCGAGAGACCCAGTACTTC.

In regard to this clone: Other DNA sequences in the sample encode the same CDR3. This chain uses TRBV30 with TRBJ1-2; D remains unclear. CDR1 is GTSNPN and CDR2 is SVGIG in the germline V gene (reference sequence). The V gene lost 0 bases and the J gene lost 8 bases, with 10 bases spanning the gap. The CDR3 has 12 amino acids. The DNA for the CDR3 is TGTGCCTGGAGTGTTGGCGGGTACGGCTACACCTTC. Protein: CAWSVGGYGYTF. The full variable domain, completed using reference TRBV30 and TRBJ1-2, is SQTIHQWPATLVQPVGSPLSLECTVEGTSNPNLYWYRQAAGRGLQLLFYSVGIGQISSEVPQNLSASRPQDRQFILSSKKLLLSDSGFYLCAWSVGGYGYTFGSGTRLTVV.

The gene calls are TRBV18 and TRBJ2-1; D is unresolved. Germline CDR1 reads KGHSH; CDR2 reads LQKENI. CDR3 length equals 13 residues. Trimming removed 0 bases at V and 5 bases at J, with 5 bases between. DNA of the CDR3: TGTGCCAGCTCACCACCATCGGACAATGAGCAGTTCTTC. It codes for CASSPPSDNEQFF.

The chain is built from TRBV7-3 and TRBJ2-3; 7 positions agree with TRBD1. From germline, CDR1 is SGHTA and CDR2 FQGTGA. The CDR3 sequence is 15 residues long. J lost 0 bases, V lost 5 bases, and 5 bases had no gene match. The CDR3 DNA is TGTGCCAGCAGCCCAAGGGACAGCAGCACAGATACGCAGTATTTT. Residues: CASSPRDSSTDTQYF.

This clone was seen once. The CDR3 region is CASSSIDGKETQYF. As DNA, the CDR3 is TGTGCCAGCAGCTCTATCGACGGGAAAGAGACCCAGTACTTC. The chain is built from TRBV7-9 and TRBJ2-5; D perhaps matches TRBD2 (5 bases). V lost 4 bases, J lost 3 bases, and 12 bases lay in between. Germline CDR1 SEHNR, CDR2 FQNEAQ (reference sequence). The CDR3 length is 14 residues. The complete variable domain, with remaining parts taken from reference TRBV7-9 and TRBJ2-5, reads DTGVSQNPRHKITKRGQNVTFRCDPISEHNRLYWYRQTLGQGPEFLTYFQNEAQLEKSRLLSDRFSAERPKGSFSTLEIQRTEQGDSAMYLCASSSIDGKETQYFGPGTRLLVL.

This clone has just a few counts. J is TRBJ2-1 and V is TRBV19; 9 nucleotides match TRBD2. The CDR3 runs 15 residues. V was clipped by 8 bases and J by 4 bases; unmatched bases: 9. Germline CDR1 reads LNHDA; CDR2 reads SQIVND (reference sequence). CDR3 bases: TGTGCCAGTCGACCCCTAGCGGGAATATACAATGAGCAGTTCTTC. The encoded protein is CASRPLAGIYNEQFF.

V usage is TRBV6-1 and J usage is TRBJ2-1; TRBD2 agrees at 8 bases. The CDR3 has 15 residues. CDR1 and CDR2 (germline): MNHNS, SASEGT. With 7 bases clipped from V and 2 bases from J, the junction kept 7 bases outside the gene matches. The CDR3: CASTRTSPTYNEQFF. In DNA form, the CDR3 reads TGTGCCAGCACTCGGACTAGCCCCACCTACAATGAGCAGTTCTTC.

The V call is TRBV6-6, the J call TRBJ2-2, with 8 positions matching TRBD2. The J segment lost 5 bases and the V segment lost 0 bases, leaving 5 bases of the junction unmatched. This CDR3 contains 16 residues. CDR1 and CDR2 from the germline V gene are MNHNY and SVGAGI (reference sequence). The CDR3 bases are TGTGCCAGCAGTTACTCGGTACTAGCGGCTACCGGGGAGCTGTTTTTT. Encoded protein: CASSYSVLAATGELFF.

The chain couples TRBV6-6 to TRBJ1-1; D is ambiguous. The CDR3 is 14 residues long. V was pared by 3 bases and J by 5 bases, with 13 bases between. From germline, CDR1 is MNHNY and CDR2 SVGAGI (reference sequence). CDR3 residues: CASSYPTGGTEAFF. The CDR3 nucleotides are TGTGCCAGCAGTTATCCCACCGGAGGGACTGAAGCTTTCTTT.

The chain recombines TRBV5-1 with TRBJ1-2, with 11 bases matching TRBD1. V lost 3 bases and J lost 2; bases outside the gene matches: 9. The germline V gene has CDR1 SGHRS and CDR2 YFSETQ. There are 17 residues in the CDR3. In DNA, the CDR3 is TGCGCCAGCAGCTCTGGGACAGGGGGGGTAACCAACTATGGCTACACCTTC. It codes for CASSSGTGGVTNYGYTF.